This TCR beta chain stems from a study of beta chain features in type 1 diabetes. A note on this clone: Its antigen is as yet unknown.

The CDR3 spans 13 residues. Germline V lookup: CDR1 SNHLY, CDR2 FYNNEI. V lost 6 bases to trimming and J lost 8 bases; unmatched junction nucleotides: 9. Regarding the study as a whole: Cells with high TCR expression could be over-represented by cDNA sequencing.

As every portion of the isolated RNA was reverse transcribed, the sequencing read expressed TCRB transcripts. The table came from immunoSEQ multiplex PCR; TCRdb's copy has only in-frame clones and leaves some out. The sample lists just over 600,000 clones, 15% to 18% occurring once. The chain has TRBV2 and TRBJ1-2, with 7 bases that match TRBD1. The sample was naive CD4+ T cells from blood. The receptor was derived from a man in his late teens or twenties in good health. The CDR3 DNA reads as TGTGCCAGCAGAGTCGGGACAGATTACGGCTACACCTTC. Protein: CASRVGTDYGYTF.